This passage covers 10 T cell receptor beta chains from one sample sequenced in a study of blood T cell repertoires in COVID-19. This table comes from immunoSEQ multiplex PCR, and its TCRdb copy is limited to in-frame clones, with some not included. The sample lists about 58,000 clones, approximately 86% occurring once. Sequenced sample: peripheral blood. Receptor source: a human donor with active COVID-19. The donor label of this sample is uncertain.

This chain connects TRBV7-2 to TRBJ2-7; a possible D gene is TRBD2 (5 bases). The CDR3 length is 15 residues. Germline CDR1 SGHTA, CDR2 FQGNSA. Trimming cost V 6 bases and J 2 bases, with 17 bases left between them. The CDR3 DNA follows: TGTGCCAGCAGTTTCTCGGGGTCCAACGCCTACGAGCAGTACTTC. This codes for CASSFSGSNAYEQYF.

The chain uses TRBV29-1 and TRBJ1-3, with a tentative D call TRBD1 (5 bases). The V gene's germline CDR1 is SQVTM and CDR2 ANQGSEA. V was trimmed by 5 bases and J by 2 bases, leaving 10 bases between them. This CDR3 spans 13 amino acids. The CDR3 protein is CSVRGETGNTIYF. CDR3 coding DNA: TGCAGCGTTAGGGGTGAAACTGGAAACACCATATATTTT. The full variable domain, rest sourced from reference TRBV29-1 and TRBJ1-3, is SAVISQKPSRDICQRGTSLTIQCQVDSQVTMMFWYRQQPGQSLTLIATANQGSEATYESGFVIDKFPISRPNLTFSTLTVSNMSPEDSSIYLCSVRGETGNTIYFGEGSWLTVV.

The V and J genes are TRBV6-2 or TRBV6-3 and TRBJ2-7; 10 bases fit TRBD2. The CDR3 totals 16 residues. Looked up from germline, CDR1 is MNHEY and CDR2 is SVGEGT. V was pared by 3 bases and J by 8 bases, with 13 bases of the junction left unmatched. The CDR3 reads CASSYQGLAGAAQQYF. The CDR3 DNA reads as TGTGCCAGCAGTTATCAGGGCCTAGCGGGGGCGGCGCAGCAGTACTTC.

V is TRBV6-6 and J is TRBJ2-2, with D possibly matching TRBD2 (6 bases). This CDR3 has 14 amino acids. Germline-derived CDR1 and CDR2 are MNHNY and SVGAGI (reference sequence). The germline V and J ends were trimmed by 5 bases and 4 bases, with 11 bases remaining between them. The CDR3 sequence: CASSRGLVTGELFF. CDR3 sequence (DNA): TGTGCCAGCAGTAGGGGACTCGTCACCGGGGAGCTGTTTTTT.

This chain uses TRBV10-3 with TRBJ2-7; D unresolved. The CDR3 is 16 residues long. CDR1 is ENHRY, CDR2 SYGVKD, per germline. V lost 3 bases, J lost 0 bases, and 15 bases lay in between. The CDR3 loop reads CAISEPRSASSYEQYF. The DNA for the CDR3 is TGTGCCATCAGTGAACCTCGGTCTGCGAGCTCCTACGAGCAGTACTTC.

This clone appeared once. The chain couples TRBV28 to TRBJ1-2, with D uncertain. CDR3 length: 13 residues. CDR1 and CDR2 (germline): MDHEN, SYDVKM. With 2 bases removed from V and 5 bases from J, the gap between germline ends came to 9 bases. The CDR3 coding sequence is TGTGCCAGCAGTTTAAACAGTCGATATGGCTACACCTTC. As protein: CASSLNSRYGYTF.

The chain couples TRBV27 to TRBJ2-3, with D perhaps matching TRBD1 (6 bases). This CDR3 has 14 residues. Trimming removed 3 bases at V and 0 bases at J, with 7 bases between. Germline CDR1 reads MNHEY; CDR2 reads SMNVEV (reference sequence). CDR3 region: CASSFQGSTDTQYF. The CDR3 bases are TGTGCCAGCAGTTTCCAGGGGAGCACAGATACGCAGTATTTT.

The chain joins TRBV24-1 to TRBJ1-6, with D tentatively TRBD1 (5 bases). CDR1 is KGHDR, CDR2 SFDVKD, per germline. V lost 4 bases and J lost 5, with 17 bases in between. This CDR3 contains 17 residues. CDR3 sequence (DNA): TGTGCCACCAGTGACCAGGGCCGGACGTCTGATAATTCACCCCTCCACTTT. The encoded protein is CATSDQGRTSDNSPLHF.

V and J are TRBV28 and TRBJ1-4; TRBD1 matches at 9 bases. Germline values: CDR1 MDHEN, CDR2 SYDVKM. This CDR3 has 15 residues. J lost 7 bases, V lost 3 bases, and 6 bases had no gene match. CDR3 protein: CASSFYRGRSEKLFF. CDR3 DNA: TGTGCCAGCAGTTTCTACAGGGGGCGGAGTGAAAAACTGTTTTTT.

The chain is built from TRBV27 and TRBJ2-7, with TRBD1 matching over 7 bases. CDR3 length equals 16 residues. J lost 3 bases, V lost 3 bases, and 11 bases had no gene match. Germline assignment: CDR1 MNHEY and CDR2 SMNVEV (reference sequence). CDR3 protein: CASSLTIGQVNYEQYF. CDR3 coding DNA: TGTGCCAGCAGTTTGACGATTGGACAGGTAAACTACGAGCAGTACTTC.